This T cell receptor beta chain originates from a study of blood T cell repertoires in COVID-19 (TCRdb year 2020). With regard to the full study: Collaborator samples came from the United States, Italy and Spain and covered acute and convalescent phases of COVID-19. The repertoires were released in a freely available public database intended as a resource for research on the immune response to SARS-CoV-2. Samples came from the ongoing ImmuneRACE study (first 160 participants) plus 1,254 subjects from 6 global collaborators. The material from the prospective study consisted of cDNA or gDNA derived from T cells, B-cell-depleted T cells, or PBMCs. Sample metadata almost always included a de-identified subject ID, COVID-19 status, age in years and sex. Where HLA class I and class II types were available, the types were taken from metadata supplied by the sample provider, not from assay-based typing. Deeply sampled blood TCRbeta repertoires from subjects exposed to, actively infected with, or recovered from COVID-19 were included in the dataset. The paper as a whole reports these results and caveats: The amount of clinical and demographic metadata varied by source and participant and was provided uncurated.

The germline ends are 16 bases apart after V is trimmed by 7 bases and J by 6 bases. CDR1 and CDR2 were assigned from the germline V gene as SNHLY and FYNNEI. Including the terminal cysteine and phenylalanine, the CDR3 comprises 13 residues. The entry retains the CDR3 DNA only, 39 bases that are in frame from base 1. Enrolling through a virtual design, the prospective study's participants ranged in age from roughly 18 to 90 years and lived across 24 United States geographic areas. In the prospective study, participants were assigned to cohorts based on the clinical history participants reported in a screening survey and a study questionnaire. Exposed participants had been in contact, within 2 weeks of entering the study, with a person who had a PCR-confirmed or clinician-diagnosed case of COVID-19. In the prospective study, mobile phlebotomists collected whole blood, serum and a nasopharyngeal or oropharyngeal swab from each participant. Additional blood draws and questionnaires over a 2-month period could optionally be provided by prospective study participants. Before DNA extraction, blood samples from the prospective study were shipped at room temperature or frozen.

Comments on this clone: The target of this receptor is not known. It has no much larger one-base neighbor in the sample; base qualities were not kept.

TCRbeta CDR3 regions were amplified from genomic DNA by means of the immunoSEQ Assay, a bias-controlled multiplex PCR. The study's own analysis went as follows. The number of nucleated cells in each sample was estimated by amplification of reference gene primers within the assay. Sequence reads were collapsed and filtered to measure the absolute abundance of every unique TCRbeta CDR3 rearrangement. Productive Simpson clonality was computed per sample as the square root of Simpson's diversity index over productive rearrangements. The clones in this table, taken by TCRdb from immuneACCESS, are in-frame only. Not every clone is retained; where verified, under half of the shortfall comes from an unresolved V gene, and the cause of the rest is unknown. That table is the source of V, J and clone size, and D and trimming were worked out from the DNA. For this sample there are 50,000 to 70,000 clones; roughly 70% appear just once. The ten largest clones take up 51% of the sample.

Input material: PBMCs or T cells enriched from blood (not recorded which). The rearrangement joined TRBV2 to TRBJ2-7; TRBD2 is possibly the D segment (5 matching bases). This sequence originates from a woman aged 55-70 years who had been exposed to COVID-19. The CDR3 protein sequence reads: CASNADTRSEQYF. The sequenced DNA is TGTGCCAGCAATGCCGATACTAGGAGCGAGCAGTACTTC.